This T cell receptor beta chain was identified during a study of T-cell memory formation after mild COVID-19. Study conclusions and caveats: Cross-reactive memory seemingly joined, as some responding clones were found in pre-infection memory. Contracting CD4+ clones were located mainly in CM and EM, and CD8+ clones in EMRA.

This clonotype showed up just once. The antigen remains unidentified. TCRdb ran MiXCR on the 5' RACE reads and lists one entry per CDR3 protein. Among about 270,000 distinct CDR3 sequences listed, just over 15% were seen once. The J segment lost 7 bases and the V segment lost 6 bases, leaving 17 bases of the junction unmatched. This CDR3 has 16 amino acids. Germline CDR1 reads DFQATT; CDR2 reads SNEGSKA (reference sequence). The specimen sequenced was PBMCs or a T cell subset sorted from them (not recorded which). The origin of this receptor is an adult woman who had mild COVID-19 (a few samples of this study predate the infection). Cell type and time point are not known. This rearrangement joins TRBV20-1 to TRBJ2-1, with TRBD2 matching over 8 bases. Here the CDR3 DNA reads TGCAGTGCCCCGAGGGCGGGAGGTCCGAGGAGGAATGAGCAGTTCTTC. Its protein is CSAPRAGGPRRNEQFF.